Each of the 30 T cell receptor beta chains below was sequenced from the same sample in a study of shared T cell receptors in the human thymus. TCRdb's table, derived via immunoSEQ multiplex PCR, lists solely in-frame clones and lacks some. Found here are about 660,000 clones, roughly 86% of them singletons; the top ten hold 0.0094%. This same sample was also part of a study on human thymus T cells.

The sample comprised thymocytes. Receptors originate from a boy under two years old with a congenital heart defect.

The CDR3 nucleotides read TGTGCCAGCAGTGAAGTTCCATGGCGTGTAGGGGCAGGTCAGCCCCAGCATTTT. Encoded protein: CASSEVPWRVGAGQPQHF. The rearrangement links TRBV2 to TRBJ1-5, with a tentative D call TRBD1 (5 bases). The CDR3 spans 18 residues. The V and J ends lost 1 base and 6 bases respectively, with 22 bases between them. Germline V CDR1 and CDR2: SNHLY, FYNNEI.

The rearrangement links TRBV11-2 to TRBJ2-2; TRBD2 matches 7 bases. The CDR3 length is 15 residues. Per germline, CDR1 SGHAT and CDR2 FQNNGV. V was clipped by 2 bases and J by 2 bases; unmatched bases: 2. Here the CDR3 reads CASSLSGGNTGELFF. The CDR3 DNA is TGTGCCAGCAGCTTATCGGGGGGAAACACCGGGGAGCTGTTTTTT.

V usage is TRBV28 and J usage is TRBJ1-1; D is undetermined. With 7 bases removed from V and 2 bases from J, the gap between germline ends came to 14 bases. This CDR3 spans 14 amino acids. Germline V lookup: CDR1 MDHEN, CDR2 SYDVKM. CDR3 region: CASTSDGRNTEAFF. Written as DNA, the CDR3 is TGTGCCAGCACTTCCGATGGGCGAAACACTGAAGCTTTCTTT. Full variable domain (remainder filled in from reference TRBV28 and TRBJ1-1): DVKVTQSSRYLVKRTGEKVFLECVQDMDHENMFWYRQDPGLGLRLIYFSYDVKMKEKGDIPEGYSVSREKKERFSLILESASTNQTSMYLCASTSDGRNTEAFFGQGTRLTVV.

The J gene is TRBJ1-1, the V gene TRBV6-5; a possible D gene is TRBD1 (6 bases). Trimming took 4 bases from V and 1 from J, leaving 7 bases between them. Germline values: CDR1 MNHEY, CDR2 SVGAGI. The CDR3 length is 13 residues. DNA for the CDR3: TGTGCCAGCAGTTGGACAGAGAACACTGAAGCTTTCTTT. Translated, it gives CASSWTENTEAFF.

This clone was counted once. The chain uses TRBV30 and TRBJ2-3; 9 bases align to TRBD1. The ends lost 2 bases at V and 1 base at J; junction bases unmatched: 10. Germline values: CDR1 GTSNPN, CDR2 SVGIG (reference sequence). The CDR3 totals 17 residues. The CDR3 loop reads CAWSIMGQGEGTDTQYF. The DNA of the CDR3 is TGTGCCTGGAGTATCATGGGACAGGGAGAAGGCACAGATACGCAGTATTTT.

V and J are TRBV2 and TRBJ1-1; the D is unclear. Germline V CDR1 and CDR2: SNHLY, FYNNEI. The germline V and J ends were trimmed by 8 bases and 9 bases, with 19 bases remaining between them. CDR3 length: 13 amino acids. In DNA, the CDR3 is TGTGCCAGCTCGGTTGCCCTAGAATTCAAAGCTTTCTTT. As protein: CASSVALEFKAFF.

V gene TRBV10-1 combines with J gene TRBJ1-4; tentative D call: TRBD1 (5 bases). V was clipped by 7 bases and J by 0 bases, with 21 bases between them. CDR1 and CDR2 from the germline V gene are WNHNN and SYGVQD (reference sequence). This CDR3 is built from 18 residues. Written as DNA, the CDR3 is TGCGCCAGCACCCCGGGAGGCAGGGCTAAGACAACTAATGAAAAACTGTTTTTT. Its protein is CASTPGGRAKTTNEKLFF.

The chain combines TRBV2 with TRBJ2-1, with 7 bases matching TRBD1. V was pared by 4 bases and J by 7 bases, with 10 bases of the junction left unmatched. Germline V gives CDR1 SNHLY, CDR2 FYNNEI. The CDR3 has 15 residues. CDR3 nucleotides: TGTGCCAGCAGTGTCGGGACAGCTCCTACAAATGAGCAGTTCTTC. It is translated as CASSVGTAPTNEQFF.

The chain combines TRBV28 with TRBJ2-3, with a possible D match to TRBD1 (5 bases). The germline CDR1 and CDR2 sequences are MDHEN and SYDVKM. This CDR3 contains 15 residues. The V gene lost 6 bases and the J gene lost 2 bases, with 15 bases spanning the gap. Here the CDR3 DNA reads TGTGCCAGCAGGGGCGACAGCGCCCCCACAGATACGCAGTATTTT. This codes for CASRGDSAPTDTQYF. Full variable domain (rest looked up from reference TRBV28 and TRBJ2-3): DVKVTQSSRYLVKRTGEKVFLECVQDMDHENMFWYRQDPGLGLRLIYFSYDVKMKEKGDIPEGYSVSREKKERFSLILESASTNQTSMYLCASRGDSAPTDTQYFGPGTRLTVL.

The V and J genes are TRBV28 and TRBJ1-1; no clear D gene. Germline CDR1 is MDHEN and CDR2 is SYDVKM. Trimming took off 4 bases at V and 7 bases at J, with 16 bases between the two ends. This CDR3 spans 14 amino acids. CDR3 sequence (DNA): TGTGCCAGCAGTTCACGGGATCCAACCCTTGAAGCTTTCTTT. It encodes CASSSRDPTLEAFF.

The chain recombines TRBV7-8 with TRBJ2-1; 7 bases are shared with TRBD2. Germline CDR1 reads SGHVS; CDR2 reads FQNEAQ. The CDR3 extends over 18 amino acids. With V trimmed by 0 bases and J by 0 bases, 8 bases remained unmatched. The CDR3 DNA is TGTGCCAGCAGCTTAGCCCTAACTAGCGCCGACTCCTACAATGAGCAGTTCTTC. Residues: CASSLALTSADSYNEQFF.

This clone was seen only once. The rearrangement uses TRBV28 and TRBJ2-7, with D possibly matching TRBD1 (5 bases). Germline CDR1 and CDR2: MDHEN and SYDVKM. This CDR3 is built from 16 residues. The germline V and J ends were trimmed by 7 bases and 1 base, with 20 bases remaining between them. CDR3 sequence reads: CASTPRRDSASYEQYF. The CDR3 DNA is TGTGCCAGCACCCCCCGACGCGACAGTGCTTCCTACGAGCAGTACTTC.

The chain combines TRBV7-9 with TRBJ2-3, with TRBD1 matching over 7 bases. Per germline, CDR1 SEHNR and CDR2 FQNEAQ (reference sequence). With 5 bases clipped from V and 3 bases from J, the junction kept 8 bases outside the gene matches. This CDR3 has 15 amino acids. Here the CDR3 DNA reads TGTGCCAGCAGCAAGGACTCCAGGGGGACAGATACGCAGTATTTT. It codes for CASSKDSRGTDTQYF.

The chain combines TRBV4-3 with TRBJ2-5; 10 bases match TRBD2. Germline CDR1 LGHNA, CDR2 YSLEER. After removal of 0 bases from V and 2 bases from J, the junction contained 6 bases not matched to a gene. The CDR3 contains 17 residues. CDR3 nucleotide sequence: TGCGCCAGCAGCCAAGAGCAACTAGCGGGGTATCAAGAGACCCAGTACTTC. This codes for CASSQEQLAGYQETQYF.

CDR3 coding DNA: TGTGCCAGCAGCTTAAGCGGGGGGATCCACGAGCAGTACTTC. Amino acids: CASSLSGGIHEQYF. The chain joins TRBV7-2 to TRBJ2-7; TRBD2 agrees at 9 bases. This CDR3 spans 14 amino acids. In germline, CDR1 is SGHTA, CDR2 FQGNSA. Trimming at V came to 2 bases and at J to 5 bases, leaving 4 bases not matched to a gene.

The rearrangement uses TRBV5-4 and TRBJ2-7; the D gene is possibly TRBD2 (6 bases). The CDR3 loop spans 15 amino acids. Deletions cut 1 base from V and 3 bases from J, with 14 bases between. Looked up from germline, CDR1 is SGHNT and CDR2 is YYREEE (reference sequence). As DNA, the CDR3 is TGTGCCAGCAGCTTGAGGGGAGGATTCGACTACGAGCAGTACTTC. Its protein product is CASSLRGGFDYEQYF.

The table lists this clone with a count of one. This chain joins TRBV28 and TRBJ2-7, with TRBD2 matching over 7 bases. Per germline, CDR1 MDHEN and CDR2 SYDVKM. The CDR3 contains 15 residues. V shed 8 bases and J 6 bases; nucleotides not matched to a gene: 16. CDR3 nucleotide sequence: TGTGCCAGCCGGGGTATACTGACGGGGAGGGGCGAGCAGTACTTC. Translated, it gives CASRGILTGRGEQYF. Based on the CDR3 plus reference TRBV28 and TRBJ2-7, the full variable domain is DVKVTQSSRYLVKRTGEKVFLECVQDMDHENMFWYRQDPGLGLRLIYFSYDVKMKEKGDIPEGYSVSREKKERFSLILESASTNQTSMYLCASRGILTGRGEQYFGPGTRLTVT.

The V and J genes are TRBV6-1 and TRBJ2-3; a weak D match, TRBD2 (5 bases). The V gene's germline CDR1 is MNHNS and CDR2 SASEGT. V lost 4 bases and J 7 bases, leaving 27 bases between the germline ends. The CDR3 consists of 18 residues. CDR3 amino acids: CASSAERASPGGENTQYF. The CDR3 coding sequence is TGTGCCAGCAGTGCGGAGAGGGCCTCTCCGGGTGGGGAAAATACGCAGTATTTT.

The V gene is TRBV2, the J gene TRBJ2-7, with a tentative D call TRBD1 (5 bases). V was pared by 8 bases and J by 2 bases, with 16 bases between. The CDR3 runs 14 residues. Looked up from germline, CDR1 is SNHLY and CDR2 is FYNNEI. The CDR3 sequence: CASQRQFPTYEQYF. The CDR3 coding sequence is TGTGCCAGCCAAAGACAGTTCCCGACCTACGAGCAGTACTTC.

This clone was counted a few times. The rearrangement links TRBV4-3 to TRBJ1-2; D perhaps matches TRBD1 (5 bases). The CDR3 is 14 residues long. Deletions cut 7 bases from V and 4 bases from J, with 16 bases between. Germline V gene lookup returns CDR1 LGHNA and CDR2 YSLEER. In DNA, the CDR3 is TGCGCCAGCAACCCCTGCGCAGGGTGCTATGGCTACACCTTC. Amino acid sequence: CASNPCAGCYGYTF.

The chain employs TRBV7-6 and TRBJ2-2; 7 bases are a match to TRBD1. The CDR3 sequence is 16 residues long. The germline gives CDR1 SGHVS, CDR2 FNYEAQ. J gave up 1 base and V 3 bases, and 5 bases lay outside the gene matches. The CDR3 DNA follows: TGTGCCAGCAGCTTTTCCGGGACAGAGAACACCGGGGAGCTGTTTTTT. It yields the protein CASSFSGTENTGELFF.

This chain uses TRBV7-8 with TRBJ1-4; 8 nucleotides line up with TRBD1. The CDR3 is 15 residues long. Germline V lookup: CDR1 SGHVS, CDR2 FQNEAQ. V lost 1 base, J lost 6 bases, and 4 bases stayed unmatched. The chain's CDR3 is CASSLGYRGYEKLFF. Here the CDR3 DNA reads TGTGCCAGCAGCTTAGGCTACAGGGGGTATGAAAAACTGTTTTTT.

The chain employs TRBV7-9 and TRBJ2-7; D may be TRBD2 (6 bases). The germline CDR1 and CDR2 sequences are SEHNR and FQNEAQ (reference sequence). V lost 2 bases, J lost 3 bases, and 14 bases lay in between. The CDR3 has 15 residues. The CDR3 is CASSLWRGPGYEQYF. Written as DNA, the CDR3 is TGTGCCAGCAGCTTATGGAGGGGCCCCGGCTACGAGCAGTACTTC.

This clone has a handful of counts. The rearrangement links TRBV6-5 to TRBJ1-1, with D possibly being TRBD1 (6 bases). Germline V lookup: CDR1 MNHEY, CDR2 SVGAGI. V dropped 0 bases and J dropped 6 bases, with 14 bases sitting between them. The CDR3 runs 15 residues. The CDR3 DNA follows: TGTGCCAGCAGTTACTCGAGCAGGGACAACTCTGAAGCTTTCTTT. Amino acid sequence: CASSYSSRDNSEAFF.

V and J are TRBV7-2 and TRBJ2-7, with D possibly TRBD2 on 5 matching bases. This CDR3 is 14 amino acids long. Germline CDR1 SGHTA, CDR2 FQGNSA. The V end lost 2 bases, the J end lost 3 bases, and 11 bases lay between the germline ends. CDR3 sequence: CASSLMAGLYEQYF. Written as DNA, the CDR3 is TGTGCCAGCAGCTTAATGGCGGGCCTCTACGAGCAGTACTTC.

The chain has TRBV5-4 and TRBJ2-3, with TRBD2 matching over 12 bases. The V gene end was trimmed by 2 bases and the J gene end by 6 bases; junction bases not matched to a gene: 4. The CDR3 covers 15 residues. Germline CDR1 SGHNT, CDR2 YYREEE (reference sequence). DNA of the CDR3: TGTGCCAGCAGCTTTACTAGCGGGGGGCGGGATACGCAGTATTTT. Its protein is CASSFTSGGRDTQYF.

The V and J genes are TRBV6-6 and TRBJ2-3; 9 bases are a match to TRBD2. The germline V gene has CDR1 MNHNY and CDR2 SVGAGI (reference sequence). The CDR3 runs 14 residues. V lost 7 bases and J lost 9; bases outside the gene matches: 11. The CDR3 loop reads CASTDGSGSSTQYF. CDR3 in DNA: TGTGCCAGCACCGACGGTAGCGGGAGTTCGACGCAGTATTTT.

The chain combines TRBV6-1 with TRBJ2-2; D is undetermined. The length of the CDR3 is 11 residues. The V end was cut by 3 bases, the J end by 10 bases, with 6 bases between. Germline-derived CDR1 and CDR2 are MNHNS and SASEGT. This CDR3 is CASSDVEELFF. The CDR3 region has the DNA TGTGCCAGCAGTGACGTAGAGGAGCTGTTTTTT.

The CDR3 DNA sequence: TGTGCCAGCAGCTTAGGCGGGCGGGGGGGCGACTCCTACAATGAGCAGTTCTTC. Translation: CASSLGGRGGDSYNEQFF. The chain carries TRBV7-6 and TRBJ2-1; 9 bases line up with TRBD2. CDR1 and CDR2 from the germline V gene are SGHVS and FNYEAQ. V dropped 1 base and J dropped 0; count of bases not matched to a gene: 7. This CDR3 has 18 amino acids.

This clone was recorded only once. The rearrangement links TRBV4-3 to TRBJ2-1; the D is unclear. Germline CDR1 is LGHNA and CDR2 is YSLEER. Trimming shortened V by 2 bases and J by 5 bases, and 7 bases separated the two germline ends. This CDR3 is built from 13 residues. The CDR3 sequence: CASSQKRNNEQFF. The CDR3 DNA sequence: TGCGCCAGCAGCCAAAAGCGTAACAATGAGCAGTTCTTC.